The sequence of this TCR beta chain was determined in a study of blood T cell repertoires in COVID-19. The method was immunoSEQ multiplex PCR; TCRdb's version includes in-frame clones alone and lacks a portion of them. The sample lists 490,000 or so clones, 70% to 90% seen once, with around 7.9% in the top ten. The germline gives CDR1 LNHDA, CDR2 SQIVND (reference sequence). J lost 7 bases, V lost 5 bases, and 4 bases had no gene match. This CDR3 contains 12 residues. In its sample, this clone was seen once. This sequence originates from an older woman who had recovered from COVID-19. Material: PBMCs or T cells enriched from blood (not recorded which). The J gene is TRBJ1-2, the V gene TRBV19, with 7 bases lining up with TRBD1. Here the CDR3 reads CASSPTGFGYTF. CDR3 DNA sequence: TGTGCCAGTAGTCCGACAGGGTTTGGCTACACCTTC.